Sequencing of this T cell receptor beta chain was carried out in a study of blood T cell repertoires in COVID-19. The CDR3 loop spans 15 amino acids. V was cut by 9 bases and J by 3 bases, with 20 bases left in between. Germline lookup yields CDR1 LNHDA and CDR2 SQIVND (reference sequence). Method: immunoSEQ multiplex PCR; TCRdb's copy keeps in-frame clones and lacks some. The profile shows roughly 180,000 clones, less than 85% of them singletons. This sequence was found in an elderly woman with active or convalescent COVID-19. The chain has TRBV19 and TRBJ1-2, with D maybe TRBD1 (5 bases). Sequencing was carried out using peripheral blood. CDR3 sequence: CASSPGITGDYGYTF. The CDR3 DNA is TGTGCCAGCTCCCCCGGGATCACGGGGGACTATGGCTACACCTTC.